This TCR beta chain was captured in a study of CD8+CD57+ T cells in acquired aplastic anemia. On the study more broadly: Sorting CD4+ and CD8+ cells gave DNA averaging approximately 2.9 ug.

The length of the CDR3 is 15 residues. The V and J ends lost 2 bases and 0 bases respectively, with 9 bases between them. Germline V gene data show CDR1 as KGHDR and CDR2 as SFDVKD. Researchers used genomic DNA as the template to profile TCR beta VDJ and CDR3. TCRdb called the reads again in MiXCR, with one record for every CDR3 protein. The data show 300,000 or so distinct CDR3 sequences, 45% to 65% seen once. Input material: sorted CD4+, CD8+, or CD8+CD57+ T cells (not recorded which) from PBMCs. The gene calls are TRBV24-1 and TRBJ1-2; D unresolved. The receptor was isolated from a human donor with severe aplastic anemia or a healthy control (not recorded which). DNA of the CDR3: TGTGCCACCAGTGATTCTAATAAGGCTAACTATGGCTACACCTTC. The encoded protein is CATSDSNKANYGYTF.